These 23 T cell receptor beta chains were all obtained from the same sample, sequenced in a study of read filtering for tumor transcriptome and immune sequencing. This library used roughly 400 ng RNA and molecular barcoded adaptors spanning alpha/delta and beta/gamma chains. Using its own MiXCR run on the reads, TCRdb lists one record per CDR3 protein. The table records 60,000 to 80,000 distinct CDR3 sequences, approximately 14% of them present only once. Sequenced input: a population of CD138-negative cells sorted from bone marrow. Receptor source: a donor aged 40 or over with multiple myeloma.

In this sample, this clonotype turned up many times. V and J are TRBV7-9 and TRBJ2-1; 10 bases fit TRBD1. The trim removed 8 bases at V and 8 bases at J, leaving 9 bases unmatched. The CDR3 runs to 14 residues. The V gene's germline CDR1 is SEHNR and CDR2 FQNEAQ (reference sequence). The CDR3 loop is CASRRQGAVDEQFF. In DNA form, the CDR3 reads TGTGCCAGCCGACGACAGGGGGCAGTAGATGAGCAGTTCTTC.

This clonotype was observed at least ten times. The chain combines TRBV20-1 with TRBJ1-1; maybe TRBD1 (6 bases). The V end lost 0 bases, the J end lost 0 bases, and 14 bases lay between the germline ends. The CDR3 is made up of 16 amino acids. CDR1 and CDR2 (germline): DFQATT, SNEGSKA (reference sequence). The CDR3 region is CSARDWQGPMNTEAFF. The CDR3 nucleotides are TGCAGTGCTAGAGATTGGCAGGGGCCTATGAACACTGAAGCTTTCTTT.

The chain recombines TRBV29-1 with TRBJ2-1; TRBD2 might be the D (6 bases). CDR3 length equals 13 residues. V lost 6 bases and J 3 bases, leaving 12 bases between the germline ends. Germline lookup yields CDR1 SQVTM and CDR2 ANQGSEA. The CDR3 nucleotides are TGCAGCGTAGCTAAGGACTACTACAATGAGCAGTTCTTC. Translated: CSVAKDYYNEQFF.

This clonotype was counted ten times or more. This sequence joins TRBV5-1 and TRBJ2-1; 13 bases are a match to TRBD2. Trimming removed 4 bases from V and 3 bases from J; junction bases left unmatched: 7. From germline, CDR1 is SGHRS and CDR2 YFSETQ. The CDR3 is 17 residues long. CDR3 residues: CASSPRTSGSGYNEQFF. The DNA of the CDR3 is TGCGCCAGCAGCCCCCGGACTAGCGGGAGTGGCTACAATGAGCAGTTCTTC.

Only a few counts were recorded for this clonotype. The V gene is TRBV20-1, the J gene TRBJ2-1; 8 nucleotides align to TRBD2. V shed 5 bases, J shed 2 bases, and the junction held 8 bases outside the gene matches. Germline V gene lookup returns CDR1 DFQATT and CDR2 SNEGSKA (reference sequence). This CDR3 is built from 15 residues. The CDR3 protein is CSAGVTGGPYNEQFF. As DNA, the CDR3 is TGCAGTGCTGGTGTCACGGGAGGGCCCTACAATGAGCAGTTCTTC.

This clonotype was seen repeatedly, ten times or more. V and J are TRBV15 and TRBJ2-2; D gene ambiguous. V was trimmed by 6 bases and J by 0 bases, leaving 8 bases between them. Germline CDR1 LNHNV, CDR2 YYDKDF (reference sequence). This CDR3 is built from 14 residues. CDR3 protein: CATRELANTGELFF. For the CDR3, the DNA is TGTGCCACCAGAGAACTGGCGAACACCGGGGAGCTGTTTTTT.

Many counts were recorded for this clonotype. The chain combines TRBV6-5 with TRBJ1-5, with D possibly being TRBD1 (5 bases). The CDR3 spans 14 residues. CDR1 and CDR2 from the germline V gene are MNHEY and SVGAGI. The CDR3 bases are TGTGCTTCGGGGCCGACTTCACGCAATCAGCCCCAGCATTTT. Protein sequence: CASGPTSRNQPQHF.

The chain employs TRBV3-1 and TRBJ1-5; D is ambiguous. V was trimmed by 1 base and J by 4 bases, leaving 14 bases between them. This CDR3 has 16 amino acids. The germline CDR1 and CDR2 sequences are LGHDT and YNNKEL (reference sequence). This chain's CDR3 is CASSQGIFPSNQPQHF. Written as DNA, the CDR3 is TGTGCCAGCAGCCAAGGAATATTTCCGTCTAATCAGCCCCAGCATTTT.

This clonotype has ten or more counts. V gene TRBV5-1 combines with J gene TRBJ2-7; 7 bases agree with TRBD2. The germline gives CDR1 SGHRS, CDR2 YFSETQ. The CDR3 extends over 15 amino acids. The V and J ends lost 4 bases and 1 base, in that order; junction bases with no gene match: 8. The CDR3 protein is CASSRGGIQSYEQYF. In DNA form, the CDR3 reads TGCGCCAGCAGCCGCGGGGGAATCCAGTCCTACGAGCAGTACTTC.

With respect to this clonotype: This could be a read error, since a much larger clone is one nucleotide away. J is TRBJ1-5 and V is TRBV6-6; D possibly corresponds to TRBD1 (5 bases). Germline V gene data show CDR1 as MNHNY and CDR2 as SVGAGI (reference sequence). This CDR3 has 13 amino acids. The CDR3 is CASSFQGNQPQQF. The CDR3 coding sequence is TGTGCCAGCAGTTTCCAGGGCAATCAGCCCCAGCAGTTT.

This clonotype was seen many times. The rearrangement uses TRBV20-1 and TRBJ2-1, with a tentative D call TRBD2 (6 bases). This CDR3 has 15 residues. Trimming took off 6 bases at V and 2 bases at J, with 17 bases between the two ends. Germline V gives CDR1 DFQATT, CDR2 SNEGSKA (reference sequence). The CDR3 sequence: CSAPPGDGAYNEQFF. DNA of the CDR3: TGCAGTGCGCCCCCGGGGGACGGAGCCTACAATGAGCAGTTCTTC.

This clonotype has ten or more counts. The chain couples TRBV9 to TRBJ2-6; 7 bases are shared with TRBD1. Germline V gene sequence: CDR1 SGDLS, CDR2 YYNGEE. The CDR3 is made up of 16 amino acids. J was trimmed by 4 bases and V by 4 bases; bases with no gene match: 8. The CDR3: CASSLTGSGGANVLTF. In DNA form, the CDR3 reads TGTGCCAGCAGCCTGACAGGGTCCGGGGGGGCCAACGTCCTGACTTTC.

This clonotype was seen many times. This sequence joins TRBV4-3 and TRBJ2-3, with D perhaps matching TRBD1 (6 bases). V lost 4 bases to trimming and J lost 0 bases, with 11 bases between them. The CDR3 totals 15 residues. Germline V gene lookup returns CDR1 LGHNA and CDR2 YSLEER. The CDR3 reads CASSPGDISTDTQYF. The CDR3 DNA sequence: TGCGCCAGCAGCCCAGGGGACATTAGCACAGATACGCAGTATTTT.

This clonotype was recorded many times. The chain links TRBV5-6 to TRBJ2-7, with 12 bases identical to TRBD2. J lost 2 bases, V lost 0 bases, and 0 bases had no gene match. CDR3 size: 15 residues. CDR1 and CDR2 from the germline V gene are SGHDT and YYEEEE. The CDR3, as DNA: TGTGCCAGCAGCTTGGGACTAGCGGGGGCCTACGAGCAGTACTTC. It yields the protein CASSLGLAGAYEQYF.

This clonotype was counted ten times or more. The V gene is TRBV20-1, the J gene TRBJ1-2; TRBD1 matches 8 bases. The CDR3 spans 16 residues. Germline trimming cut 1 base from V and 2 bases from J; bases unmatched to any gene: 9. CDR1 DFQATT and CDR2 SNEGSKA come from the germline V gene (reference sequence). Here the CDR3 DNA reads TGCAGTGCTAGAGGCCCCGGACAGGGATTAAACTATGGCTACACCTTC. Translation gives CSARGPGQGLNYGYTF.

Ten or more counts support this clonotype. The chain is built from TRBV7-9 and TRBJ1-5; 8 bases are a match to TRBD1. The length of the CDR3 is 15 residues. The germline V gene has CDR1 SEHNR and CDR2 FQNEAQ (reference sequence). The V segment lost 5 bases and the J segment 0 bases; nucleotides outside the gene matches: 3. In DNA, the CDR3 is TGTGCCAGCAGCGGAGGGACAGGTAGCAATCAGCCCCAGCATTTT. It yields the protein CASSGGTGSNQPQHF.

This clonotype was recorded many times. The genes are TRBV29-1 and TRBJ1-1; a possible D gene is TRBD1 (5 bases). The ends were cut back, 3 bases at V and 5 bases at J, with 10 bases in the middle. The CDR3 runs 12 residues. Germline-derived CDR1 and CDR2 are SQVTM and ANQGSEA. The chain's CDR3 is CSVESGGTEAFF. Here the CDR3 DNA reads TGCAGCGTTGAGTCTGGGGGGACTGAAGCTTTCTTT.

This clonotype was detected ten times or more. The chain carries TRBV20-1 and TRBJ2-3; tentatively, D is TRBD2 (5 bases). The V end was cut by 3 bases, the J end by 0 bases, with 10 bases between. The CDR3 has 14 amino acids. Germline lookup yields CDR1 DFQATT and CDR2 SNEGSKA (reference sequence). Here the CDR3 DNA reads TGCAGTGCTAGGTTATGGACTAGCACAGATACGCAGTATTTT. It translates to CSARLWTSTDTQYF.

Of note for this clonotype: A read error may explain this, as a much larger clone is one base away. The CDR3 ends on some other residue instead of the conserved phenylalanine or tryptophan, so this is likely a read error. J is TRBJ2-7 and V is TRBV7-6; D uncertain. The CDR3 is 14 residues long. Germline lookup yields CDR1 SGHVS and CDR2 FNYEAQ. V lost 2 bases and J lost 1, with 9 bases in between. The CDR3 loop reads CASSLYRQSYEQYL. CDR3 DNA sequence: TGTGCCAGCAGCTTATACCGGCAGTCCTACGAGCAGTACCTC.

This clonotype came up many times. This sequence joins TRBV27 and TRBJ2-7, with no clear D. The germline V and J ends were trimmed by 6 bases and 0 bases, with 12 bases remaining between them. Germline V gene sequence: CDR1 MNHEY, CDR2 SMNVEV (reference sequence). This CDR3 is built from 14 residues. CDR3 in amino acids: CASRLQSDSYEQYF. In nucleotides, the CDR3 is TGTGCCAGCAGACTCCAGTCCGACTCCTACGAGCAGTACTTC.

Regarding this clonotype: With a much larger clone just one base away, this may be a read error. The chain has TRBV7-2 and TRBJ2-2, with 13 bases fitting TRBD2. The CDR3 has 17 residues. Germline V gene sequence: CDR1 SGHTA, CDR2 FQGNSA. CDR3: CAGSFGLAGVGTGELFF. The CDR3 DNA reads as TGTGCCGGCAGCTTTGGACTAGCGGGAGTTGGAACCGGGGAGCTGTTTTTT.

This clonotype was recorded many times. This chain's CDR3 is CSVVTDEKLFF. The CDR3 nucleotides are TGCAGCGTTGTGACGGATGAAAAACTGTTTTTT. The V gene is TRBV29-1, the J gene TRBJ1-4; D remains unclear. Germline V lookup: CDR1 SQVTM, CDR2 ANQGSEA. The CDR3 runs 11 residues. V was pared by 4 bases and J by 6 bases, with 6 bases between.

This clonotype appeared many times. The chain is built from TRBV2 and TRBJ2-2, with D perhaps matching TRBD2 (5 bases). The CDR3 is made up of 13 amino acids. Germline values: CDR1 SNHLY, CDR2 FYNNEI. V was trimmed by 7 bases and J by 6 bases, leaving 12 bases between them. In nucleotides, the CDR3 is TGTGCCAGCATTCTGGAGAGGGCCGGGGAGCTGTTTTTT. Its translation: CASILERAGELFF.